This T cell receptor beta chain is drawn from a study of blood T cell repertoires in COVID-19. Study-wide context: COVID-19 samples, acute and convalescent, were from the United States, Italy and Spain. PBMCs, B-cell-depleted T cells, or T cells provided the cDNA or gDNA that made up the material.

V lost 4 bases and J lost 3; bases outside the gene matches: 7. The CDR3 is 14 amino acids. Germline-derived CDR1 and CDR2 are SGHRS and YFSETQ. In the authors' methods: Cell counts per sample came from amplifying reference gene primers. The assay was immunoSEQ multiplex PCR, and TCRdb's table has in-frame clones only and misses some. That table furnishes V, J and clone size, whereas the DNA furnished D and trimming. The table shows 130,000 to 150,000 clones, with 80% occurring only once. This chain links TRBV5-1 with TRBJ2-7; 7 nucleotides agree with TRBD1. Sequencing was performed on peripheral blood. The source of this sequence is a man in his sixties or seventies who had recovered from COVID-19. The CDR3 reads CASSTRDRLYEQYF. DNA of the CDR3: TGCGCCAGCAGCACCCGGGACAGACTCTACGAGCAGTACTTC.